The 27 T cell receptor beta chains below come from one sample, sequenced in a study of OX40 agonist ivuxolimab in advanced cancers. This table comes from immunoSEQ multiplex PCR, and its TCRdb copy is limited to in-frame clones, with some not included. The sample lists tens of thousands of clones, roughly 94% occurring once. Here the sequenced sample was CD4+ or CD8+ T cells sorted from blood, taken in a trial of the OX40 agonist ivuxolimab. The receptors come from an adult with an advanced solid tumor such as melanoma, head and neck, liver or kidney cancer.

This chain joins TRBV27 and TRBJ2-7, with a weak D call TRBD1 (6 bases). Trimming removed 5 bases at V and 2 bases at J, with 13 bases between. The CDR3 covers 14 residues. The germline gives CDR1 MNHEY, CDR2 SMNVEV (reference sequence). The CDR3 sequence: CASSRRGQTYEQYF. The CDR3 region has the DNA TGTGCCAGCAGTCGGCGCGGACAGACCTACGAGCAGTACTTC.

The chain uses TRBV5-4 and TRBJ2-3, with TRBD2 identical over 13 bases. Unmatched junction bases numbered 4, after V lost 4 bases and J lost 2 bases. Germline V gene lookup returns CDR1 SGHNT and CDR2 YYREEE (reference sequence). CDR3 size: 16 residues. The CDR3 sequence: CASSLGLAGNTDTQYF. The CDR3 coding sequence is TGTGCCAGCAGCCTGGGACTAGCGGGGAACACAGATACGCAGTATTTT.

The V and J genes are TRBV4-2 and TRBJ2-4, with 7 bases aligning to TRBD2. CDR3 length equals 15 residues. V lost 1 base and J lost 4; bases outside the gene matches: 4. CDR1 is LGHNA, CDR2 YNFKEQ, per germline. The CDR3 protein is CASSQVASGKNIQYF. Written as DNA, the CDR3 is TGTGCCAGCAGCCAAGTTGCTAGCGGTAAAAACATTCAGTACTTC.

The chain is built from TRBV10-2 and TRBJ2-3; D is undetermined. From germline, CDR1 is WSHSY and CDR2 SAAADI. The V and J ends lost 7 bases and 0 bases respectively, with 20 bases between them. The CDR3 is 17 amino acids. The CDR3, as DNA: TGCGCCAGCACCTCCGATGTGAGGAGCGCCAGCACAGATACGCAGTATTTT. Protein product: CASTSDVRSASTDTQYF.

This clone has a single count. The chain joins TRBV11-2 to TRBJ2-7, with D tentatively TRBD1 or TRBD2 (6 bases each). V lost 1 base and J 3 bases, leaving 13 bases between the germline ends. Per germline, CDR1 SGHAT and CDR2 FQNNGV. The length of the CDR3 is 15 residues. Here the CDR3 DNA reads TGTGCCAGCAGCTTAGGACCGGGGGCGCGCTACGAGCAGTACTTC. It is translated as CASSLGPGARYEQYF.

The V call is TRBV28, the J call TRBJ1-6; 8 positions agree with TRBD1. The V gene end was trimmed by 6 bases and the J gene end by 6 bases; junction bases not matched to a gene: 4. CDR1 is MDHEN and CDR2 is SYDVKM in the germline V gene. This CDR3 is 14 amino acids long. The DNA of the CDR3 is TGTGCCAGCAGGGACAGGGCTAGTAATTCACCCCTCCACTTT. This gives the protein CASRDRASNSPLHF.

This clone was seen only once. The rearrangement uses TRBV28 and TRBJ1-2; no clear D. The germline V and J ends were trimmed by 3 bases and 1 base, with 6 bases remaining between them. The CDR3 spans 13 residues. Looked up from germline, CDR1 is MDHEN and CDR2 is SYDVKM. CDR3 residues: CASSFNSNYGYTF. CDR3 DNA: TGTGCCAGCAGTTTTAACAGTAACTATGGCTACACCTTC.

This rearrangement joins TRBV10-3 to TRBJ2-4, with D hard to call. The CDR3 has 11 residues. Germline loops: CDR1 ENHRY, CDR2 SYGVKD. The V end lost 11 bases, the J end lost 4 bases, and 9 bases lay between the germline ends. The CDR3 region has the DNA TGTGCCCCTAGGGCTAAAAACATTCAGTACTTC. It specifies CAPRAKNIQYF.

The chain joins TRBV4-1 to TRBJ2-2; D remains unclear. The CDR3 is 16 amino acids. In germline, CDR1 is MGHRA, CDR2 YSYEKL. Trimming cost V 0 bases and J 6 bases, with 14 bases left between them. The chain's CDR3 is CASSQDRIGESGELFF. The DNA of the CDR3 is TGCGCCAGCAGCCAAGATAGAATAGGAGAATCCGGGGAGCTGTTTTTT.

The chain combines TRBV29-1 with TRBJ1-2, with D maybe TRBD1 (6 bases). V lost 0 bases and J 4 bases, leaving 15 bases between the germline ends. CDR1 is SQVTM and CDR2 is ANQGSEA in the germline V gene. The CDR3 totals 15 residues. CDR3 DNA sequence: TGCAGCGTTGAAGACGACAGGACAGCCTTCTATGGCTACACCTTC. Encoded protein: CSVEDDRTAFYGYTF.

The rearrangement uses TRBV5-4 and TRBJ2-2; the match to TRBD2 covers 12 bases. There are 15 residues in the CDR3. CDR1 is SGHNT and CDR2 is YYREEE in the germline V gene (reference sequence). V shed 4 bases, J shed 7 bases, and the junction held 5 bases outside the gene matches. The DNA of the CDR3 is TGTGCCAGCAGCCCCAGACTAGCGGGGGACGGGGAGCTGTTTTTT. Amino acids: CASSPRLAGDGELFF. Drawing the rest from reference TRBV5-4 and TRBJ2-2, the complete variable domain is ETGVTQSPTHLIKTRGQQVTLRCSSQSGHNTVSWYQQALGQGPQFIFQYYREEENGRGNFPPRFSGLQFPNYSSELNVNALELDDSALYLCASSPRLAGDGELFFGEGSRLTVL.

The chain combines TRBV5-5 with TRBJ1-1, with unresolved D. V lost 0 bases and J lost 5, with 11 bases in between. This CDR3 has 14 amino acids. Germline loops: CDR1 SGHKS, CDR2 YYEKEE (reference sequence). The CDR3 loop reads CASSLAVGGTEAFF. Written as DNA, the CDR3 is TGTGCCAGCAGCTTGGCCGTGGGCGGGACTGAAGCTTTCTTT.

The V call is TRBV28, the J call TRBJ1-5; possible D gene TRBD1, 6 bases. Germline lookup yields CDR1 MDHEN and CDR2 SYDVKM. This CDR3 has 15 amino acids. V lost 4 bases, J lost 9 bases, and 19 bases lay in between. CDR3 sequence: CASSSYQGRRSPQHF. For the CDR3, the DNA is TGTGCCAGCAGTTCATACCAGGGGCGCAGATCGCCCCAGCATTTT.

This clone has a single count. The chain employs TRBV5-6 and TRBJ1-3; D ambiguous. The length of the CDR3 is 15 residues. CDR1 and CDR2 (germline): SGHDT, YYEEEE. The ends were cut back, 2 bases at V and 0 bases at J, with 9 bases in the middle. CDR3 nucleotides: TGTGCCAGCAGCTTCGACGCCTTCTCTGGAAACACCATATATTTT. Amino acid sequence: CASSFDAFSGNTIYF.

This chain links TRBV28 with TRBJ1-3; 11 bases line up with TRBD1. With 2 bases clipped from V and 11 bases from J, the junction kept 8 bases outside the gene matches. The germline V gene encodes CDR1 MDHEN and CDR2 SYDVKM. The CDR3 consists of 15 residues. The CDR3 loop reads CASSLLGTGGIAIYF. As DNA, the CDR3 is TGTGCCAGCAGTTTACTCGGGACAGGGGGAATTGCCATATATTTT.

This clone was detected once. The CDR3 sequence: CASRVTGKGDSNQPQHF. The CDR3 DNA is TGTGCCAGCAGAGTTACAGGGAAAGGGGATAGCAATCAGCCCCAGCATTTT. The chain carries TRBV27 and TRBJ1-5, with D tentatively TRBD1 (6 bases). The CDR3 runs to 17 residues. Germline V gene data show CDR1 as MNHEY and CDR2 as SMNVEV (reference sequence). The V gene lost 6 bases and the J gene lost 0 bases, with 18 bases spanning the gap.

This clone was observed a handful of times. The chain carries TRBV14 and TRBJ1-2; D possibly corresponds to TRBD1 (6 bases). This CDR3 region has 15 residues. The V and J ends lost 3 bases and 2 bases respectively, with 13 bases between them. The germline CDR1 and CDR2 sequences are SGHDN and FVKESK. The CDR3 bases are TGTGCCAGCAGCCAGGGAGGACAGATCAACTATGGCTACACCTTC. It translates to CASSQGGQINYGYTF.

V usage is TRBV30 and J usage is TRBJ1-6; D is unclear. Between the trimmed V and J ends, which lost 3 bases and 3 bases, there was a span of 12 bases. The CDR3 has 15 residues. Germline assignment: CDR1 GTSNPN and CDR2 SVGIG (reference sequence). DNA for the CDR3: TGTGCCTGGAGGGGCGGGATTAGCTATAATTCACCCCTCCACTTT. Translating gives CAWRGGISYNSPLHF. Full variable domain (missing parts from reference TRBV30 and TRBJ1-6): SQTIHQWPATLVQPVGSPLSLECTVEGTSNPNLYWYRQAAGRGLQLLFYSVGIGQISSEVPQNLSASRPQDRQFILSSKKLLLSDSGFYLCAWRGGISYNSPLHFGNGTRLTVT.

The CDR3 nucleotides read TGTGCCAGCAGTGACTCGGGGACTAGCCACGAGCAGTACTTC. Translated: CASSDSGTSHEQYF. The chain carries TRBV25-1 and TRBJ2-7, with 9 bases identical to TRBD2. The CDR3 has 14 residues. Germline CDR1 MGHDK, CDR2 SYGVNS. V was clipped by 3 bases and J by 5 bases; unmatched bases: 5.

This rearrangement joins TRBV4-2 to TRBJ2-7, with a tentative D call TRBD2 (5 bases). Trimming took off 0 bases at V and 2 bases at J, with 8 bases between the two ends. From germline, CDR1 is LGHNA and CDR2 YNFKEQ. The CDR3 has 14 amino acids. The CDR3 sequence is CASSQDGAAYEQYF. The CDR3 DNA follows: TGTGCCAGCAGCCAAGATGGAGCGGCCTACGAGCAGTACTTC.

The rearrangement uses TRBV7-8 and TRBJ2-7; D not certain. The CDR3 length is 16 residues. The germline V gene has CDR1 SGHVS and CDR2 FQNEAQ. Trimming removed 1 base from V and 1 base from J, with 14 bases in between. CDR3 loop: CASSLVPARTSYEQYF. The CDR3 nucleotides read TGTGCCAGCAGCTTAGTACCAGCGCGAACTTCCTACGAGCAGTACTTC.

J is TRBJ1-1 and V is TRBV4-3, with D unresolved. Germline-derived CDR1 and CDR2 are LGHNA and YSLEER. With 0 bases removed from V and 0 bases from J, the gap between germline ends came to 5 bases. The CDR3 contains 14 residues. The CDR3 sequence: CASSQDLVNTEAFF. DNA of the CDR3: TGCGCCAGCAGCCAAGATCTGGTGAACACTGAAGCTTTCTTT.

The chain couples TRBV19 to TRBJ1-4; tentative D call: TRBD1 (5 bases). CDR1 is LNHDA, CDR2 SQIVND, per germline (reference sequence). The ends were cut back, 5 bases at V and 8 bases at J, with 15 bases in the middle. The CDR3 extends over 14 amino acids. The CDR3 loop reads CASSAHREGEKLFF. As DNA, the CDR3 is TGTGCCAGTAGTGCCCACCGTGAGGGGGAAAAACTGTTTTTT.

The rearrangement uses TRBV15 and TRBJ2-5; 7 bases are a match to TRBD1. CDR1 is LNHNV and CDR2 is YYDKDF in the germline V gene (reference sequence). The CDR3 spans 13 residues. The ends lost 5 bases at V and 3 bases at J; junction bases unmatched: 3. The CDR3 nucleotides read TGTGCCACCAGCGCAGGGGGTGAAGAGACCCAGTACTTC. Its protein is CATSAGGEETQYF.

The rearrangement joins TRBV19 to TRBJ2-1; D uncertain. Per the germline V gene, CDR1 is LNHDA and CDR2 is SQIVND (reference sequence). The V end was cut by 9 bases, the J end by 5 bases, with 11 bases between. The CDR3 covers 12 residues. CDR3 residues: CASSLGNNEQFF. CDR3 coding DNA: TGTGCCAGCAGCTTGGGTAACAATGAGCAGTTCTTC.

Worth noting for this clone: At one end, the junction sequence differs from germline, possibly due to a read error. V and J are TRBV30 and TRBJ1-1; D call uncertain. The CDR3 length is 13 residues. In germline, CDR1 is GTSNPN, CDR2 SVGIG (reference sequence). DNA of the CDR3: TGCCTCCCCGGGAGGGTTTCGGACACTGAAGCTTTCTTT. Translated, it gives CLPGRVSDTEAFF.

The genes are TRBV2 and TRBJ2-2; 10 positions agree with TRBD2. The CDR3 has 17 amino acids. Germline CDR1 is SNHLY and CDR2 is FYNNEI. V lost 8 bases, J lost 0 bases, and 9 bases stayed unmatched. The CDR3 loop reads CASAVPLAGANTGELFF. The DNA of the CDR3 is TGTGCCAGCGCCGTCCCTCTAGCGGGGGCGAACACCGGGGAGCTGTTTTTT.